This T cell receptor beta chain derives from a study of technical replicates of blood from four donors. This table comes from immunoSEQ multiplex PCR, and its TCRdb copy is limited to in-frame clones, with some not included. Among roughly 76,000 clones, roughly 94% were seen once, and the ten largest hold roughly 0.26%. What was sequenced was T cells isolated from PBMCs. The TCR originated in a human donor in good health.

CDR3 protein: CASSPIQSYEQYF. CDR3 in DNA: TGTGCCAGCAGCCCCATTCAATCCTACGAGCAGTACTTC. The chain combines TRBV7-6 with TRBJ2-7, with no clear D. The CDR3 length is 13 residues. Per germline, CDR1 SGHVS and CDR2 FNYEAQ. Trimming shortened V by 5 bases and J by 1 base, and 9 bases separated the two germline ends. The full variable domain, in which reference TRBV7-6 and TRBJ2-7 provide the parts outside the CDR3, is GAGVSQSPRYKVTKRGQDVALRCDPISGHVSLYWYRQALGQGPEFLTYFNYEAQQDKSGLPNDRFSAERPEGSISTLTIQRTEQRDSAMYRCASSPIQSYEQYFGPGTRLTVT.